This T cell receptor (beta chain) comes out of a study of T cells in Graves' hyperthyroidism and ophthalmopathy. Whole-study context: At the time of initial diagnosis and before any treatment, peripheral blood was collected. Whole-study findings and limits: A 13 V-J model separated ophthalmopathy from stable hyperthyroidism.

Remarks on this clonotype: What it binds is unknown.

Researchers took RNA transcripts and amplified the TCR beta CDR3 regions from them. Researchers ran a first-round RT-PCR on the TCR CDR3 using the HTBI primer set. Each CDR3 protein is one row after TCRdb ran MiXCR on the multiplex PCR reads. The repertoire holds 450,000 to 650,000 distinct CDR3 sequences, 13% to 15% seen once, with 7% to 9% in the top ten. Researchers barred patients who had uncontrolled infection, other autoimmune disease, pregnancy or lactation. Fresh peripheral blood, around 10 ml of it, supplied the PBMCs. The germline CDR1 and CDR2 sequences are MGHRA and YSYEKL. This CDR3 has 16 residues. V was cut by 9 bases and J by 0 bases, with 15 bases left in between.

V usage is TRBV4-1 and J usage is TRBJ2-6; D is possibly TRBD2 (5 bases). The sequenced material came from blood. This clonotype was sampled from a woman aged 18-29 years with Graves' ophthalmopathy. CDR3 in DNA: TGCGCCAGTCGGGGTGGGGTCTTCTCTGGGGCCAACGTCCTGACTTTC. This gives the protein CASRGGVFSGANVLTF.